These 22 T cell receptor beta chains were all obtained from the same sample, sequenced in a study of T cells after yellow fever vaccination. In TCRdb, the 5' RACE reads were re-called with MiXCR into one record per CDR3 protein. The sample records 78,000 or so distinct CDR3 sequences, 7.3% being singletons. The sample in question was CD8+ T cells sorted from PBMCs, obtained 10 days after the first yellow fever vaccination. The receptors originated from a man between 18 and 29 years old who received the YFV17D yellow fever vaccine.

This clonotype showed up just a few times. V and J are TRBV6-2 or TRBV6-3 and TRBJ2-5; D remains unclear. Trimming cost V 0 bases and J 5 bases, with 13 bases left between them. The CDR3 runs to 15 residues. Germline values: CDR1 MNHEY, CDR2 SVGEGT. The CDR3 nucleotides are TGTGCCAGCAGTTACTCGTTACGGACCGGCGAGACCCAGTACTTC. Translating it yields CASSYSLRTGETQYF.

At least ten counts were recorded for this clonotype. This sequence joins TRBV9 and TRBJ2-1; 8 bases fit TRBD2. V was clipped by 4 bases and J by 4 bases; unmatched bases: 7. This CDR3 is 15 amino acids long. Germline V gene lookup returns CDR1 SGDLS and CDR2 YYNGEE. CDR3 nucleotides: TGTGCCAGCAGCACCGGGGGGGTGCCGTACAATGAGCAGTTCTTC. This codes for CASSTGGVPYNEQFF.

This clonotype showed up many times. The chain links TRBV9 to TRBJ2-7; D may match TRBD1 or TRBD2 (5 bases each). CDR3 length: 15 amino acids. Germline V lookup: CDR1 SGDLS, CDR2 YYNGEE. V lost 4 bases to trimming and J lost 6 bases, with 20 bases between them. CDR3 sequence: CASSSTPGPRGEQYF. The CDR3 bases are TGTGCCAGCAGCTCTACGCCGGGACCGAGAGGCGAGCAGTACTTC.

In its sample, this clonotype was seen many times. The chain recombines TRBV6-2 or TRBV6-3 with TRBJ2-2; D gene uncertain. V lost 0 bases and J lost 3, with 5 bases in between. Looked up from germline, CDR1 is MNHEY and CDR2 is SVGEGT. CDR3 length equals 14 residues. This chain's CDR3 is CASSYSQYTGELFF. CDR3 nucleotide sequence: TGTGCCAGCAGTTACTCACAGTACACCGGGGAGCTGTTTTTT.

There are many counts of this clonotype. In DNA form, the CDR3 reads TGTGCCAGCAGCCCCGGGACTTTTGATGGCTACACCTTC. Its protein product is CASSPGTFDGYTF. The chain joins TRBV6-2 or TRBV6-3 to TRBJ1-2; D may be TRBD1 (5 bases). V lost 6 bases, J lost 6 bases, and 14 bases lay in between. This CDR3 comprises 13 residues. Germline-derived CDR1 and CDR2 are MNHEY and SVGEGT.

This clonotype was picked up a small number of times. The chain links TRBV9 to TRBJ2-1; 11 bases align to TRBD1. This CDR3 has 14 amino acids. V gave up 3 bases and J gave up 6 bases; unmatched junction bases: 2. Germline V gives CDR1 SGDLS, CDR2 YYNGEE. CDR3 residues: CASSAGTGGNEQFF. CDR3 in DNA: TGTGCCAGCAGCGCAGGGACAGGGGGCAATGAGCAGTTCTTC.

In DNA form, the CDR3 reads TGTGCCAGCAGCTCCGAACAAGGACACACAGATACGCAGTATTTT. Translating it yields CASSSEQGHTDTQYF. This chain links TRBV7-9 with TRBJ2-3, with D perhaps TRBD1 (5 bases). CDR3 size: 15 residues. From germline, CDR1 is SEHNR and CDR2 FQNEAQ (reference sequence). The V gene lost 4 bases and the J gene lost 2 bases, with 13 bases spanning the gap.

This clonotype was seen ten or more times. This sequence joins TRBV7-9 and TRBJ2-3; D may be TRBD1 (5 bases). CDR1 and CDR2 from the germline V gene are SEHNR and FQNEAQ (reference sequence). V was clipped by 5 bases and J by 2 bases, with 14 bases between them. The CDR3 is made up of 15 amino acids. Here the CDR3 reads CASSQVRDPTDTQYF. The CDR3 nucleotides read TGTGCCAGCAGCCAAGTCAGGGATCCCACAGATACGCAGTATTTT.

This clonotype was detected ten times or more. The chain combines TRBV25-1 with TRBJ2-1; D is ambiguous. Germline CDR1 reads MGHDK; CDR2 reads SYGVNS. V was cut by 1 base and J by 3 bases, with 13 bases left in between. This CDR3 spans 16 amino acids. CDR3 loop: CASSEFSPSLYNEQFF. As DNA, the CDR3 is TGTGCCAGCAGTGAATTCTCACCCAGTCTCTACAATGAGCAGTTCTTC. Using reference TRBV25-1 and TRBJ2-1 for the parts outside the CDR3, the full variable domain is EADIYQTPRYLVIGTGKKITLECSQTMGHDKMYWYQQDPGMELHLIHYSYGVNSTEKGDLSSESTVSRIRTEHFPLTLESARPSHTSQYLCASSEFSPSLYNEQFFGPGTRLTVL.

This clonotype turned up a few times. The rearrangement joins TRBV7-2 to TRBJ1-1; D is unresolved. Germline CDR1 and CDR2: SGHTA and FQGNSA. This CDR3 comprises 12 residues. V gave up 0 bases and J gave up 5 bases, with 4 bases separating them. CDR3 in amino acids: CASSLALTEAFF. The CDR3 DNA follows: TGTGCCAGCAGCTTAGCGCTTACTGAAGCTTTCTTT.

This clonotype was found many times. The rearrangement links TRBV4-2 to TRBJ2-3; TRBD2 agrees at 12 bases. The CDR3 consists of 16 residues. Trimming removed 3 bases from V and 0 bases from J; junction bases left unmatched: 1. Per the germline V gene, CDR1 is LGHNA and CDR2 is YNFKEQ. The CDR3 bases are TGTGCCAGCAGCCAGACTAGCGGGGGAAGCACAGATACGCAGTATTTT. Translation: CASSQTSGGSTDTQYF.

The V and J genes are TRBV27 and TRBJ2-5; D ambiguous. Germline V gives CDR1 MNHEY, CDR2 SMNVEV (reference sequence). This CDR3 has 14 amino acids. The V end was cut by 2 bases, the J end by 0 bases, with 7 bases between. CDR3 residues: CASSLGLYQETQYF. The CDR3 DNA reads as TGTGCCAGCAGTTTAGGTCTCTACCAAGAGACCCAGTACTTC.

Only a few counts were recorded for this clonotype. The chain employs TRBV7-9 and TRBJ1-6; no clear D. This CDR3 has 13 amino acids. The ends were cut back, 5 bases at V and 0 bases at J, with 2 bases in the middle. The germline V gene encodes CDR1 SEHNR and CDR2 FQNEAQ (reference sequence). The CDR3 is CASSGSYNSPLHF. CDR3 nucleotide sequence: TGTGCCAGCAGCGGCTCCTATAATTCACCCCTCCACTTT.

This clonotype occurred many times. The V gene is TRBV4-2, the J gene TRBJ1-1, with D maybe TRBD1 (6 bases). This CDR3 is 14 amino acids long. V dropped 0 bases and J dropped 6 bases, with 11 bases sitting between them. In germline, CDR1 is LGHNA, CDR2 YNFKEQ. The CDR3 DNA follows: TGTGCCAGCAGCCAAGAGGGGGCTACCCCTGAAGCTTTCTTT. Translated: CASSQEGATPEAFF.

This clonotype was counted ten times or more. This chain connects TRBV20-1 to TRBJ2-1; 9 nucleotides align to TRBD1. This CDR3 has 14 amino acids. Germline loops: CDR1 DFQATT, CDR2 SNEGSKA (reference sequence). Germline trimming cut 6 bases from V and 7 bases from J; bases unmatched to any gene: 10. The CDR3: CSALDGTGWNEQFF. The CDR3, as DNA: TGCAGTGCCCTAGATGGGACAGGGTGGAATGAGCAGTTCTTC.

This clonotype has a count of ten or more. The DNA for the CDR3 is TGTGCCAGCAGCTTTAGGCCTTACAATGAGCAGTTCTTC. Translated: CASSFRPYNEQFF. The rearrangement joins TRBV7-9 to TRBJ2-1; no clear D. V shed 3 bases and J shed 4 bases, with 7 bases lying between them. The CDR3 is 13 residues long. Germline V gene lookup returns CDR1 SEHNR and CDR2 FQNEAQ (reference sequence).

The CDR3 region is CASSFLGKLFF. CDR3 coding DNA: TGTGCCAGCAGTTTCTTGGGAAAACTGTTTTTT. The chain recombines TRBV12-3 or TRBV12-4 with TRBJ1-4; no definite D call. Trimming left V 3 bases short and J 10 bases short, with 6 bases between. The CDR3 sequence is 11 residues long.

This chain joins TRBV25-1 and TRBJ1-1; D remains unclear. Trimming left V 6 bases short and J 4 bases short, with 9 bases between. The CDR3 has 12 amino acids. CDR1 and CDR2 (germline): MGHDK, SYGVNS. CDR3 region: CASRAGFTEAFF. DNA of the CDR3: TGTGCCAGCAGAGCGGGGTTCACTGAAGCTTTCTTT.

The sample holds many counts of this clonotype. The CDR3, as DNA: TGTGCCAGCAGTTACTCAAGAGGGGGTCAGCCCCAGCATTTT. It encodes CASSYSRGGQPQHF. V gene TRBV6-5 combines with J gene TRBJ1-5; TRBD1 might be the D (6 bases). This CDR3 has 14 residues. From germline, CDR1 is MNHEY and CDR2 SVGAGI. With 0 bases removed from V and 6 bases from J, the gap between germline ends came to 9 bases.

The table lists this clonotype with a few counts. This rearrangement joins TRBV4-1 to TRBJ1-5; 7 nucleotides match TRBD1. V lost 4 bases and J lost 1; bases outside the gene matches: 4. This CDR3 region has 15 residues. The germline CDR1 and CDR2 sequences are MGHRA and YSYEKL. The CDR3 sequence is CASSPPGGSNQPQHF. CDR3 sequence (DNA): TGCGCCAGCAGCCCCCCAGGGGGGAGCAATCAGCCCCAGCATTTT.

This clonotype was picked up many times. V and J are TRBV12-5 and TRBJ2-7; a weak D match, TRBD2 (5 bases). Per the germline V gene, CDR1 is LGHNT and CDR2 is FRNRAP. V shed 4 bases and J shed 1 base, with 5 bases lying between them. The CDR3 totals 12 residues. The CDR3 DNA is TGTGCTAGTGGTTCGGGGTCCTACGAGCAGTACTTC. Translation gives CASGSGSYEQYF.

As for this clonotype: Just one base apart from a much larger clone, this may be a read error. The rearrangement uses TRBV5-6 and TRBJ1-1; no clear D. CDR1 is SGHDT, CDR2 YYEEEE, per germline. The CDR3 contains 13 residues. V lost 7 bases and J lost 4, with 14 bases in between. The CDR3 loop reads CASGYGQPTEAFF. CDR3 in DNA: TGTGCCAGCGGCTACGGGCAGCCCACTGAAGCTTTCTTT.